These 23 T cell receptor beta chains share one sample of origin, sequenced in a study of shared clonotypes between healthy human individuals. Assay: immunoSEQ multiplex PCR; the TCRdb copy retains only in-frame clones and omits some. In the table there are roughly 650,000 clones, about 96% of which are singletons. The specimen was naive CD4+ T cells sorted from blood. Subset indicated: CD45RA+ positively selected. All receptors derive from a woman aged 25 to 45 in good health.

V is TRBV6-5 and J is TRBJ1-1; D gene uncertain. Trimming removed 4 bases at V and 0 bases at J, with 9 bases between. CDR3 size: 14 residues. Germline CDR1 MNHEY, CDR2 SVGAGI. This chain's CDR3 is CASSSVIMNTEAFF. The CDR3, as DNA: TGTGCCAGCAGTTCCGTCATCATGAACACTGAAGCTTTCTTT.

The V and J genes are TRBV4-1 and TRBJ2-4; 8 bases fit TRBD2. The germline CDR1 and CDR2 sequences are MGHRA and YSYEKL. CDR3 length equals 15 residues. Trimming took 2 bases from V and 2 from J; bases not matched to a gene: 2. CDR3 DNA sequence: TGCGCCAGCAGCCAACGGACTAGCTCCAAAAACATTCAGTACTTC. Translating it yields CASSQRTSSKNIQYF.

The J gene is TRBJ1-1, the V gene TRBV5-1; 9 bases fit TRBD1. CDR1 and CDR2 (germline): SGHRS, YFSETQ. The ends lost 0 bases at V and 5 bases at J; junction bases unmatched: 5. The length of the CDR3 is 15 residues. CDR3 region: CASSLGDRESTEAFF. CDR3 in DNA: TGCGCCAGCAGCTTGGGGGACAGGGAGTCGACTGAAGCTTTCTTT.

V usage is TRBV10-3 and J usage is TRBJ1-5; no firm D call. CDR3 size: 13 residues. Per germline, CDR1 ENHRY and CDR2 SYGVKD. V lost 6 bases, J lost 5 bases, and 11 bases lay in between. As DNA, the CDR3 is TGTGCCATCAGCCTCAGTTTTTATCAGCCCCAGCATTTT. It codes for CAISLSFYQPQHF.

Comments on this clone: The junction departs from germline at one end; a sequencing error may be responsible. The rearrangement links TRBV6-4 to TRBJ2-7, with 7 bases lining up with TRBD2. The CDR3 sequence is 10 residues long. From germline, CDR1 is MRHNA and CDR2 SNTAGT. As DNA, the CDR3 is TGTGCCAGCAGTAAGGTGAGGGAGGGTTTC. It translates to CASSKVREGF.

This clone showed up just once. The CDR3 sequence: CASSVPTSGTRPSSYNEQFF. CDR3 in DNA: TGTGCCAGCAGCGTGCCTACTAGCGGGACGAGACCATCCTCCTACAATGAGCAGTTCTTC. The chain carries TRBV9 and TRBJ2-1, with TRBD2 matching 10 bases. The CDR3 has 20 residues. The V and J ends lost 2 bases and 0 bases, in that order; junction bases with no gene match: 14. Germline CDR1 is SGDLS and CDR2 is YYNGEE.

This chain joins TRBV5-1 and TRBJ2-5; D is uncertain. Germline values: CDR1 SGHRS, CDR2 YFSETQ. Trimming took 6 bases from V and 1 from J, leaving 13 bases between them. CDR3 length: 14 residues. The CDR3 loop reads CASTPGPPQETQYF. CDR3 in DNA: TGCGCCAGCACCCCAGGACCCCCCCAAGAGACCCAGTACTTC.

The CDR3 region has the DNA TGTGCCAGCAGCGTACGCGGGATCTCTGACAATGAGCAGTTCTTC. It codes for CASSVRGISDNEQFF. The rearrangement uses TRBV9 and TRBJ2-1; D might be TRBD2 (6 bases). The germline CDR1 and CDR2 sequences are SGDLS and YYNGEE. Trimming took 1 base from V and 5 from J, leaving 13 bases between them. The CDR3 contains 15 residues. The variable domain in full, completed from reference TRBV9 and TRBJ2-1, reads DSGVTQTPKHLITATGQRVTLRCSPRSGDLSVYWYQQSLDQGLQFLIQYYNGEERAKGNILERFSAQQFPDLHSELNLSSLELGDSALYFCASSVRGISDNEQFFGPGTRLTVL.

The rearrangement uses TRBV28 and TRBJ1-2; 8 bases match TRBD1. The CDR3 covers 15 residues. V was pared by 5 bases and J by 4 bases, with 9 bases of the junction left unmatched. Germline lookup yields CDR1 MDHEN and CDR2 SYDVKM. CDR3 in amino acids: CASSPTGVLGYGYTF. For the CDR3, the DNA is TGTGCCAGCAGTCCGACAGGGGTGCTCGGCTATGGCTACACCTTC.

The gene calls are TRBV18 and TRBJ2-2; 15 bases map to TRBD2. Germline V gives CDR1 KGHSH, CDR2 LQKENI. There are 17 residues in the CDR3. Trimming at V came to 0 bases and at J to 4 bases, leaving 0 bases not matched to a gene. The CDR3 region has the DNA TGTGCCAGCTCACCACCGGGACTAGCGGGAGGCACCGGGGAGCTGTTTTTT. Encoded protein: CASSPPGLAGGTGELFF.

In the case of this clone: The sample carries other DNA sequences with the same CDR3. The chain has TRBV7-9 and TRBJ2-5, with a weak D call TRBD2 (7 bases). Trimming cost V 0 bases and J 4 bases, with 9 bases left between them. The CDR3 is 14 amino acids. The germline gives CDR1 SEHNR, CDR2 FQNEAQ (reference sequence). CDR3 sequence: CASSLAGGRETQYF. CDR3 in DNA: TGTGCCAGCAGCTTAGCCGGGGGGCGAGAGACCCAGTACTTC.

The gene calls are TRBV21-1 and TRBJ2-7; the table's D gene call, TRBD2, was not cross checked with the DNA. TRBV21-1 corresponds to a pseudogene. The CDR3 length is 15 residues. The DNA of the CDR3 is TGTGCCAGCAGCACTCCGACTAGCGGGAGCTACGAGCAGTACTTC. It codes for CASSTPTSGSYEQYF.

J is TRBJ1-1 and V is TRBV21-1. TRBV21-1 is noted as a pseudogene. The CDR3 is 15 residues long. CDR3 bases: TGTGCCAGCAGCAAAGGGGGATTTATGAACACTGAAGCTTTCTTT. This sequence encodes CASSKGGFMNTEAFF.

The chain recombines TRBV11-2 with TRBJ2-2; 7 bases map to TRBD2. Germline V gene sequence: CDR1 SGHAT, CDR2 FQNNGV. This CDR3 is built from 14 residues. V lost 6 bases to trimming and J lost 7 bases; unmatched junction nucleotides: 8. The CDR3 reads CASRPTWGGGELFF. DNA of the CDR3: TGTGCCAGCAGACCTACCTGGGGGGGCGGGGAGCTGTTTTTT.

This clone was observed once. The chain is built from TRBV5-1 and TRBJ1-1, with TRBD1 identical over 9 bases. The junction had 2 bases not matched to a gene; V was cut back by 1 base and J by 4 bases. This CDR3 is 14 amino acids long. Per germline, CDR1 SGHRS and CDR2 YFSETQ. The CDR3 bases are TGCGCCAGCAGCTTGAGGGGACAGGGCACTGAAGCTTTCTTT. It encodes CASSLRGQGTEAFF. The entire variable domain, with the rest obtained from reference TRBV5-1 and TRBJ1-1, is as follows: KAGVTQTPRYLIKTRGQQVTLSCSPISGHRSVSWYQQTPGQGLQFLFEYFSETQRNKGNFPGRFSGRQFSNSRSEMNVSTLELGDSALYLCASSLRGQGTEAFFGQGTRLTVV.

The rearrangement links TRBV19 to TRBJ2-7, with D unclear. V was clipped by 3 bases and J by 1 base, with 10 bases between them. The CDR3 extends over 14 amino acids. Germline V gene sequence: CDR1 LNHDA, CDR2 SQIVND (reference sequence). The DNA of the CDR3 is TGTGCCAGTAGTATTGGGCAGCAATCCTACGAGCAGTACTTC. Its protein is CASSIGQQSYEQYF.

This clone was seen only once. The chain recombines TRBV19 with TRBJ2-7; TRBD1 or TRBD2 may be the D gene (5 bases each). The CDR3 loop spans 17 amino acids. Trimming stripped 1 base from V and 3 bases from J, with 19 bases between. CDR1 is LNHDA, CDR2 SQIVND, per germline (reference sequence). The CDR3 region has the DNA TGTGCCAGTAGTATAGGCGCCTATTCGGGACGGAGCTACGAGCAGTACTTC. This translates into CASSIGAYSGRSYEQYF.

The chain's CDR3 is CATDETGSGPDTQYF. As DNA, the CDR3 is TGTGCCACTGATGAGACGGGTAGCGGGCCAGATACGCAGTATTTT. The chain is built from TRBV28 and TRBJ2-3, with 7 bases fitting TRBD2. From germline, CDR1 is MDHEN and CDR2 SYDVKM. V was clipped by 10 bases and J by 4 bases; unmatched bases: 14. This CDR3 comprises 15 residues.

The chain's CDR3 is CSARAFSRHTF. CDR3 in DNA: TGCAGTGCTAGAGCTTTCTCTCGCCACACCTTC. J is TRBJ1-2 and V is TRBV20-1; D uncertain. This CDR3 is built from 11 residues. Trimming removed 1 base at V and 12 bases at J, with 12 bases between. Germline lookup yields CDR1 DFQATT and CDR2 SNEGSKA (reference sequence).

The rearrangement links TRBV2 to TRBJ2-3; 9 bases match TRBD2. The CDR3 has 15 amino acids. Unmatched junction bases numbered 8, after V lost 7 bases and J lost 3 bases. CDR1 and CDR2 (germline): SNHLY, FYNNEI. The CDR3 sequence: CASTEGGLATDTQYF. The DNA for the CDR3 is TGTGCCAGCACGGAGGGGGGACTAGCAACAGATACGCAGTATTTT.

The CDR3 loop reads CASSLGGVGDGYTF. The CDR3 nucleotides are TGCGCCAGCAGCCTGGGGGGCGTGGGCGATGGCTACACCTTC. The chain joins TRBV5-1 to TRBJ1-2; perhaps TRBD1 as D (6 bases). Deletions cut 4 bases from V and 6 bases from J, with 16 bases between. The germline V gene encodes CDR1 SGHRS and CDR2 YFSETQ. This CDR3 spans 14 amino acids.

Points on this clone: The same CDR3 is also encoded by other DNA sequences in this sample. CDR3 bases: TGCGCCAGCAGCTTGGGCGGGACAGGGGCCTACGAGCAGTACTTC. The encoded protein is CASSLGGTGAYEQYF. The V and J genes are TRBV5-1 and TRBJ2-7; 10 bases fit TRBD1. This CDR3 has 15 amino acids. The junction had 2 bases not matched to a gene; V was cut back by 0 bases and J by 2 bases. The germline V gene encodes CDR1 SGHRS and CDR2 YFSETQ.

The rearrangement links TRBV11-2 to TRBJ2-3; 11 bases line up with TRBD2. J gave up 5 bases and V 0 bases, and 7 bases lay outside the gene matches. The CDR3 sequence is 17 residues long. CDR1 is SGHAT, CDR2 FQNNGV, per germline. In nucleotides, the CDR3 is TGTGCCAGCAGCTTAGATCGGGCTAGCGGGAGGAGAGATACGCAGTATTTT. Its translation: CASSLDRASGRRDTQYF. Supplemented by reference TRBV11-2 and TRBJ2-3, the full variable domain reads EAGVAQSPRYKIIEKRQSVAFWCNPISGHATLYWYQQILGQGPKLLIQFQNNGVVDDSQLPKDRFSAERLKGVDSTLKIQPAKLEDSAVYLCASSLDRASGRRDTQYFGPGTRLTVL.